This TCR beta chain was sequenced during a study of identifying expanded T cells in peripheral blood. V shed 0 bases, J shed 7 bases, and the junction held 5 bases outside the gene matches. Per germline, CDR1 PRHDT and CDR2 FYEKMQ (reference sequence). The CDR3 has 16 amino acids. Using immunoSEQ multiplex PCR, the repertoire was profiled, and TCRdb retains in-frame clones only, with some absent. This table has around 70,000 clones, around 90% appearing once. Notes on the study in general: Differentially abundant clones: about 1.3 between replicates, 15 to 17 at roughly 15 days, under 25 at four. Clone count variance between roughly two-week samples rose with total template count.

Note on this clone: Its antigen is currently unknown.

V gene TRBV13 combines with J gene TRBJ2-1, with 11 bases lining up with TRBD2. The clonotype comes from a person aged 18-69 years in good health. Sequences were obtained from blood. The CDR3 protein is CASSLGFSGRVNEQFF. CDR3 bases: TGTGCCAGCAGCTTAGGGTTTAGCGGGAGGGTAAATGAGCAGTTCTTC. Supplemented by reference TRBV13 and TRBJ2-1, the full variable domain reads AAGVIQSPRHLIKEKRETATLKCYPIPRHDTVYWYQQGPGQDPQFLISFYEKMQSDKGSIPDRFSAQQFSDYHSELNMSSLELGDSALYFCASSLGFSGRVNEQFFGPGTRLTVL.